This is a list of T cell receptor beta chains from one sample in a study of cytomegalovirus exposure and HLA in healthy donors. Profiled with immunoSEQ multiplex PCR; TCRdb holds only in-frame clones, not every one. The sample has under 140,000 clones; 78% are singletons. The material sequenced was PBMCs. These receptors originate from a woman in her twenties or thirties in good health and CMV-seronegative. The CDR3 runs from the conserved cysteine through the conserved F or W. The D gene is left open where the match is weak. Size tells how often a clone was seen (once, few, many) or the class of an expanded clone, and some rows leave it out.

>-|TRBJ2-3|TRBV7-2|TRBD2
TGTGCCAGCGAGGGACTAGCGGGAGTAAGTAGGTATTTT
CASEGLAGVSRYF
>-|TRBJ1-2|TRBV7-9|TRBD1
TGTGCCAGCATCAAGGAAGGGGGCAGGGGCTATGGCTACACCTTC
CASIKEGGRGYGYTF
>few|TRBJ1-5|TRBV7-2|TRBD1
TGTGCCAGCAGCTTAGTCTGGACAGGGGATCAGCCCCAGCATTTT
CASSLVWTGDQPQHF
>few|TRBJ2-7|TRBV6-1|TRBD1
TGTGCCAGCAGTGAACGGGACAGGGCCCACGAGCAGTACTTC
CASSERDRAHEQYF
>-|TRBJ2-2|TRBV6-5|-
TGTGCCAGCAGTTACGATGGGGAGAGTGGGGAGCTGTTTTTT
CASSYDGESGELFF
>-|TRBJ2-7|TRBV6-5|TRBD1
TGTGCCAGCAGCCTGGGACAGGGGGGCTACGAGCAGTACTTC
CASSLGQGGYEQYF
>-|TRBJ1-1|TRBV7-9|-
TGTGCCAGCAGCTCCGGCGGGGGATGGACTGAAGCTTTCTTT
CASSSGGGWTEAFF
>-|TRBJ1-2|TRBV15|TRBD1
TGTGCCACCAGCAGAGATGATACAGGGGGAGGCTACACCTTC
CATSRDDTGGGYTF
>-|TRBJ1-1|TRBV4-1|-
TGCGCCAGCAGCCAAATCTGGGGCTCTGAAGCTTTCTTT
CASSQIWGSEAFF
>few|TRBJ1-2|TRBV28|-
TGTGCCAGCAGTTTACCAGGTGGCTATGGCTACACCTTC
CASSLPGGYGYTF
>-|TRBJ2-7|TRBV9|TRBD1
TGTGCCAGCAGCCGGACAGGGGACGAGCAGTACTTC
CASSRTGDEQYF
>-|TRBJ2-3|TRBV6-6|TRBD2
TGTGCCAGCAGTTGGACTAGCGGAGAAGCAGATACGCAGTATTTT
CASSWTSGEADTQYF
>-|TRBJ1-2|TRBV9|TRBD1
TGTGCCAGCAGCGATGGACAGGGACAGTTCTATGGCTACACCTTC
CASSDGQGQFYGYTF
>-|TRBJ2-5|TRBV7-3|-
TGTGCCAGCAGCTTGGACGTAAGGGGGACCCAGTACTTC
CASSLDVRGTQYF
>-|TRBJ1-1|TRBV6-5|-
TGTGCCAGCAGCCCCGGGTCCCTTGTTGTAGAAGCTTTCTTT
CASSPGSLVVEAFF
>-|TRBJ1-5|TRBV6-6|TRBD1
TGTGCCAGCAGTGTGACAGGGAGAACTCAGCCCCAGCATTTT
CASSVTGRTQPQHF
>-|TRBJ2-7|TRBV11-2|TRBD1
TGTGCCAGCAGCTTAGTACAGGGGGCTCTCGAGCAGTACTTC
CASSLVQGALEQYF
>-|TRBJ2-7|TRBV5-1|TRBD1
TGCGCCAGCAGCTCTACAGGGGACAACGAGCAGTACTTC
CASSSTGDNEQYF
>-|TRBJ2-5|TRBV4-3|-
TGCGCCAGCAGCCAAGATCGGGAGACCCAGTACTTC
CASSQDRETQYF
>-|TRBJ2-7|TRBV7-9|-
TGTGCCAGCAGCTTAGCCTTGCAGGGGTCCTCCTACGAGCAGTACTTC
CASSLALQGSSYEQYF
>-|TRBJ2-5|TRBV7-9|-
TGTGCCAGCAGCTTAAGCGAGTACCAAGAGACCCAGTACTTC
CASSLSEYQETQYF